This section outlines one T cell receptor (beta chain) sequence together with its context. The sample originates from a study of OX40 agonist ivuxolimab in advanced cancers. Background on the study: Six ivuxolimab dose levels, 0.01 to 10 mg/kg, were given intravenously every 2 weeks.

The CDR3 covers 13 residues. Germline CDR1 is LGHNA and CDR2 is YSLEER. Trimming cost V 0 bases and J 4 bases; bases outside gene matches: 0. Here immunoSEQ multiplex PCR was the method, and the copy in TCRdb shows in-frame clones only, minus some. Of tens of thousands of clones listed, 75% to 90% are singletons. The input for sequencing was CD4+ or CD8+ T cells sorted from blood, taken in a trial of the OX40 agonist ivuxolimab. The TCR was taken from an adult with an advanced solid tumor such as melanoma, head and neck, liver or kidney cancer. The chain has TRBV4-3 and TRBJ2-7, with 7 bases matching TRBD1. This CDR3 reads CASSQEQGYEQYF. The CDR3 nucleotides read TGCGCCAGCAGCCAAGAACAGGGGTACGAGCAGTACTTC.